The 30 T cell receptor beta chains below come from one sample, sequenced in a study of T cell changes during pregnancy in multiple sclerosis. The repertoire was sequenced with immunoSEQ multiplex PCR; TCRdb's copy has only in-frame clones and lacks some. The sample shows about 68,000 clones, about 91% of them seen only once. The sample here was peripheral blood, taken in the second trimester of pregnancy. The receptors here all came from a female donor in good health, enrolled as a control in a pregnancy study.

The CDR3 DNA follows: TGTGCCAGCTCCCCGGGACAGAATAATGAAAAACTGTTTTTT. This codes for CASSPGQNNEKLFF. The chain combines TRBV18 with TRBJ1-4; 7 nucleotides match TRBD1. The CDR3 sequence is 14 residues long. CDR1 and CDR2 from the germline V gene are KGHSH and LQKENI. V was pared by 6 bases and J by 4 bases, with 5 bases of the junction left unmatched.

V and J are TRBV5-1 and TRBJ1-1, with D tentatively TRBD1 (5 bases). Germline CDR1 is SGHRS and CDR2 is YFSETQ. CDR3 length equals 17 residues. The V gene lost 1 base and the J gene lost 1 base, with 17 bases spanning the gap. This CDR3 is CASSLRRGITTNTEAFF. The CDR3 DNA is TGCGCCAGCAGCTTGCGACGGGGGATAACCACGAACACTGAAGCTTTCTTT.

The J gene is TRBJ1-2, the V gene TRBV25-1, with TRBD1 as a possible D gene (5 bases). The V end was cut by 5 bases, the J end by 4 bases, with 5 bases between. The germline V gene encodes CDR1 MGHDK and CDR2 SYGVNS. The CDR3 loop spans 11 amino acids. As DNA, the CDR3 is TGTGCCAGCAGTCAGGGCTATGGCTACACCTTC. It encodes CASSQGYGYTF.

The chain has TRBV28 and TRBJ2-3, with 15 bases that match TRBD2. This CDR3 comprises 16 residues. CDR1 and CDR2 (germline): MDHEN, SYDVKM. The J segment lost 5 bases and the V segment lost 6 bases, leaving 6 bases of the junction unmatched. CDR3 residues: CASSPGLAGGVDTQYF. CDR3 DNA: TGTGCCAGCAGCCCAGGACTAGCGGGGGGGGTAGATACGCAGTATTTT.

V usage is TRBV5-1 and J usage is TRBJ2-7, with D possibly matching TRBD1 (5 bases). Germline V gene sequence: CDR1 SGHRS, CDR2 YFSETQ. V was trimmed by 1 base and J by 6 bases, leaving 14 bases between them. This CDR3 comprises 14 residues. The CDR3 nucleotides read TGCGCCAGCAGCTTGCAGGGCTCGGGCAGCGAGCAGTACTTC. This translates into CASSLQGSGSEQYF.

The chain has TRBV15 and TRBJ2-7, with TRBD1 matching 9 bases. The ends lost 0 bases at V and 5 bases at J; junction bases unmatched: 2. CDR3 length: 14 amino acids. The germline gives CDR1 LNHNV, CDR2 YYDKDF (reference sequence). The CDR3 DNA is TGTGCCACCAGCAGAGATCGGACAGGGGACGAGCAGTACTTC. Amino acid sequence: CATSRDRTGDEQYF.

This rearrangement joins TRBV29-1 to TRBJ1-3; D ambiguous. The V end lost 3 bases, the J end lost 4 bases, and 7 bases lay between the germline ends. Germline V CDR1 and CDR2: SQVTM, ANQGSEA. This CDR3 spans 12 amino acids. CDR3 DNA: TGCAGCGTTGACGGGGTAGGAAACACCATATATTTT. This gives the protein CSVDGVGNTIYF.

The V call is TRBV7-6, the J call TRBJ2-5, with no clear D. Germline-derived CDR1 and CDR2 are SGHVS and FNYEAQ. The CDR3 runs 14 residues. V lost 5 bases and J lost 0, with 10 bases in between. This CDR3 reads CASSPDWYQETQYF. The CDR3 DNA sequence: TGTGCCAGCAGCCCCGACTGGTACCAAGAGACCCAGTACTTC.

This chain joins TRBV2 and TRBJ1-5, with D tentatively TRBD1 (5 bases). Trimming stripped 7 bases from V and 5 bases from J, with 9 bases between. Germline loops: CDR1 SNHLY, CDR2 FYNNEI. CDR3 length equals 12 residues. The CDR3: CASTWGDQPQHF. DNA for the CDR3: TGTGCCAGCACTTGGGGGGATCAGCCCCAGCATTTT.

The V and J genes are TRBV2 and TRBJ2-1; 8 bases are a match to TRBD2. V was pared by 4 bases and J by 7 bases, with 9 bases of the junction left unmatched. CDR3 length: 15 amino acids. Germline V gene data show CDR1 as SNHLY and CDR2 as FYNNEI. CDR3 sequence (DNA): TGTGCCAGCAGTGGGAGCGGGAGAGTTGGGAATGAGCAGTTCTTC. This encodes CASSGSGRVGNEQFF.

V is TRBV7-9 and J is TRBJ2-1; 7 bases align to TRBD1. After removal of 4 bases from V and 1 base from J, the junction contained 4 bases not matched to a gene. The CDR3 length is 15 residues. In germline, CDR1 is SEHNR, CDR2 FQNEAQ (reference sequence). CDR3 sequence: CASSSGQESYNEQFF. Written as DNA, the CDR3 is TGTGCCAGCAGCTCCGGACAGGAGTCCTACAATGAGCAGTTCTTC.

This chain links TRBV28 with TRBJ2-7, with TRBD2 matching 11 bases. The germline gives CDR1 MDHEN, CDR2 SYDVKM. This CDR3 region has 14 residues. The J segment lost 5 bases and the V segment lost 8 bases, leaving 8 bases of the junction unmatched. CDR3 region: CASVLSGGVHEQYF. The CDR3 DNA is TGTGCCAGCGTACTTAGCGGGGGGGTCCACGAGCAGTACTTC.

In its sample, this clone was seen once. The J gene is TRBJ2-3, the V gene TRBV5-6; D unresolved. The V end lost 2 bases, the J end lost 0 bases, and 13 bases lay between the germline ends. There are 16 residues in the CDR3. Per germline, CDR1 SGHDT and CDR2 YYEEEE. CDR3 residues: CASSFRLQASTDTQYF. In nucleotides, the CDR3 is TGTGCCAGCAGCTTCCGTCTGCAGGCGAGCACAGATACGCAGTATTTT.

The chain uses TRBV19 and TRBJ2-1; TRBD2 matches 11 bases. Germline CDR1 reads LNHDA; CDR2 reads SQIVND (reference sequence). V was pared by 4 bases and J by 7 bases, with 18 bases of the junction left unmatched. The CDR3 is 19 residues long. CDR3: CASSTPPGTSGFRFNEQFF. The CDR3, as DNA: TGTGCCAGTAGTACCCCCCCTGGGACTAGCGGATTCCGTTTTAATGAGCAGTTCTTC.

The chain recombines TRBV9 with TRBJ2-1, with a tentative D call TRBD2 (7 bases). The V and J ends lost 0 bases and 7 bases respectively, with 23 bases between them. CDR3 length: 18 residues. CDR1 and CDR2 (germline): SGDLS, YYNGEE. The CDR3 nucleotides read TGTGCCAGCAGCGTAGCTCCGGGGAGGGGGGTTCGGGGGAATGAGCAGTTCTTC. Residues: CASSVAPGRGVRGNEQFF.

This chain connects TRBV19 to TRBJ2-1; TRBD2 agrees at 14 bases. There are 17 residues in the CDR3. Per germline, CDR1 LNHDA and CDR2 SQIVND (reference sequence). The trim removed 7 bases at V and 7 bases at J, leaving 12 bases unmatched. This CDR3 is CASIGTSGRGPLNEQFF. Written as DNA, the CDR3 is TGTGCCAGTATAGGGACTAGCGGGAGAGGTCCTTTAAATGAGCAGTTCTTC. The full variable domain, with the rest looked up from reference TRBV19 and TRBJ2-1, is DGGITQSPKYLFRKEGQNVTLSCEQNLNHDAMYWYRQDPGQGLRLIYYSQIVNDFQKGDIAEGYSVSREKKESFPLTVTSAQKNPTAFYLCASIGTSGRGPLNEQFFGPGTRLTVL.

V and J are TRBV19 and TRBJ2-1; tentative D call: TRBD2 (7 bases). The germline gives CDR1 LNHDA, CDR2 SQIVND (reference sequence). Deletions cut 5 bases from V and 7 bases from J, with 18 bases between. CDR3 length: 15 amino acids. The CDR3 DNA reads TGTGCCAGTAGTCTAGGGGGGGGCGCTTGGAATGAGCAGTTCTTC. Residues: CASSLGGGAWNEQFF.

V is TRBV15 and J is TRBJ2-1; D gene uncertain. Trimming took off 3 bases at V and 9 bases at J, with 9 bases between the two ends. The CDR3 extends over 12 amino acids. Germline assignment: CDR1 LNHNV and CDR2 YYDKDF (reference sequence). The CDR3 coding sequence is TGTGCCACCAGCAGTCACTCCCGTGAGCAGTTCTTC. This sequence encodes CATSSHSREQFF.

The CDR3 region has the DNA TGTGCCAGCAGCCAAGAAGGAATTGGACAGGGAGGGGAGACCCAGTACTTC. It specifies CASSQEGIGQGGETQYF. The chain is built from TRBV4-2 and TRBJ2-5; maybe TRBD1 (8 bases). The CDR3 is 17 amino acids. Germline CDR1 reads LGHNA; CDR2 reads YNFKEQ. Deletions cut 0 bases from V and 5 bases from J, with 19 bases between.

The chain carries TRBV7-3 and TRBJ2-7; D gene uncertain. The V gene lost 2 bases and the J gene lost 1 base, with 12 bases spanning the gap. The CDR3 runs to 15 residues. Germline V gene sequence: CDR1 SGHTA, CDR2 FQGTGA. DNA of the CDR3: TGTGCCAGCAGCTTAGGTCTTGGCAAATCCTACGAGCAGTACTTC. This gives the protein CASSLGLGKSYEQYF.

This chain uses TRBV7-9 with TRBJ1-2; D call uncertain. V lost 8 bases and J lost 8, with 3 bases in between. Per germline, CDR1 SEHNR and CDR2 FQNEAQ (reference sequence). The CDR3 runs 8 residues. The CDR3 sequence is CASEGYTF. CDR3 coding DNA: TGTGCCAGCGAGGGCTACACCTTC. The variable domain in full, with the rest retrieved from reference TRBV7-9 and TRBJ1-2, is DTGVSQNPRHKITKRGQNVTFRCDPISEHNRLYWYRQTLGQGPEFLTYFQNEAQLEKSRLLSDRFSAERPKGSFSTLEIQRTEQGDSAMYLCASEGYTFGSGTRLTVV.

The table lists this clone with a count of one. The CDR3 sequence is CASSLFSGSTDTQYF. CDR3 DNA: TGTGCCAGCAGTCTTTTTAGCGGTAGCACAGATACGCAGTATTTT. This chain connects TRBV28 to TRBJ2-3; D perhaps matches TRBD2 (6 bases). The CDR3 is 15 amino acids. Per germline, CDR1 MDHEN and CDR2 SYDVKM. Trimming took off 5 bases at V and 0 bases at J, with 12 bases between the two ends. Full variable domain (missing parts from reference TRBV28 and TRBJ2-3): DVKVTQSSRYLVKRTGEKVFLECVQDMDHENMFWYRQDPGLGLRLIYFSYDVKMKEKGDIPEGYSVSREKKERFSLILESASTNQTSMYLCASSLFSGSTDTQYFGPGTRLTVL.

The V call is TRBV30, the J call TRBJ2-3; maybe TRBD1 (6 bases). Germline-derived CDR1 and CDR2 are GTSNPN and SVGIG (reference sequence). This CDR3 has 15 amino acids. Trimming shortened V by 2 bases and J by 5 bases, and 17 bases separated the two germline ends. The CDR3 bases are TGTGCCTGGAGTCTAAAAGGCAGGGGCGAAGATACGCAGTATTTT. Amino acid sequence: CAWSLKGRGEDTQYF.

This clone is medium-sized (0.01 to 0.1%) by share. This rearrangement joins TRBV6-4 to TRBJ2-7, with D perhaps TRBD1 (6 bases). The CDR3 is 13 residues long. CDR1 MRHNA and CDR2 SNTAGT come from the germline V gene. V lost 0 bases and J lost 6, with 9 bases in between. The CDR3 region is CASSDSIQGEQYF. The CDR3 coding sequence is TGTGCCAGCAGTGACTCGATACAGGGCGAGCAGTACTTC.

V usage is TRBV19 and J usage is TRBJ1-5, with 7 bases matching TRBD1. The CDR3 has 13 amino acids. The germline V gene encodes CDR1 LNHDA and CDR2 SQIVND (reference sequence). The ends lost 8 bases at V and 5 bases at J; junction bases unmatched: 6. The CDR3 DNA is TGTGCCAGTTACGGGACAGCTGATCAGCCCCAGCATTTT. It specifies CASYGTADQPQHF. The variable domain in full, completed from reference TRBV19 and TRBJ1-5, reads DGGITQSPKYLFRKEGQNVTLSCEQNLNHDAMYWYRQDPGQGLRLIYYSQIVNDFQKGDIAEGYSVSREKKESFPLTVTSAQKNPTAFYLCASYGTADQPQHFGDGTRLSIL.

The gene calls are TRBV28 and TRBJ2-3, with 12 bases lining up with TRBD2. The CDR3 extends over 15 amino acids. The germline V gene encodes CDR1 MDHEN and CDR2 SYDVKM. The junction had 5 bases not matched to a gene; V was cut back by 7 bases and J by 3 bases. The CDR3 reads CASTATSGGTDTQYF. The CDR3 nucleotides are TGTGCCAGCACCGCGACTAGCGGGGGAACAGATACGCAGTATTTT.

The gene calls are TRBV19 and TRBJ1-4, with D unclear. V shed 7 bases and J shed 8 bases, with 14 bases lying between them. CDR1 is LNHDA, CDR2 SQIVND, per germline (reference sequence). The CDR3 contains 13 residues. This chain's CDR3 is CASKKGRGEKLFF. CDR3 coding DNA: TGTGCCAGTAAAAAAGGGAGAGGAGAAAAACTGTTTTTT.

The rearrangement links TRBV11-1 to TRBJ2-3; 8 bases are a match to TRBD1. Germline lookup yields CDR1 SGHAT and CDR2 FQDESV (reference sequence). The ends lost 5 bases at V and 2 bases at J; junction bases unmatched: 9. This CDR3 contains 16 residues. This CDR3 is CASSPRGTGLTDTQYF. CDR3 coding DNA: TGTGCCAGCAGCCCCCGGGGGACAGGCCTCACAGATACGCAGTATTTT.

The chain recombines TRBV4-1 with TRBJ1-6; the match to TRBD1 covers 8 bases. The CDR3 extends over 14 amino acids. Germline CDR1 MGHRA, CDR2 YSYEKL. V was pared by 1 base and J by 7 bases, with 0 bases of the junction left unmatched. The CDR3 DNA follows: TGCGCCAGCAGCCAAGGACAGGGGAATTCACCCCTCCACTTT. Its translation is CASSQGQGNSPLHF.

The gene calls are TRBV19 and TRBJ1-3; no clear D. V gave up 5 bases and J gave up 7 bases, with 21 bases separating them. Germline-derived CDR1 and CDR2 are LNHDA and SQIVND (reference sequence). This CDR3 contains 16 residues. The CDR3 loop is CASSSRLEVFTNTIYF. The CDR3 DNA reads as TGTGCCAGTAGTTCTCGACTGGAGGTATTTACGAACACCATATATTTT.